Listed below are T cell receptor beta chains from one sample, sequenced in a study of cytomegalovirus exposure and HLA in healthy donors. Generated by immunoSEQ multiplex PCR, the TCRdb table keeps only in-frame clones and is missing some. The data show 180,000 or so clones, 75% to 85% seen once. The sequenced material came from PBMCs. The receptors were sampled from a man in his late teens or twenties in good health and CMV-seronegative. Each CDR3 is given with its conserved first and last residue.

TRBV6-1	TRBJ2-1	CASRIHLVPFF
TRBV6-1	TRBJ2-3	CASSERGQTDTQYF
TRBV7-2	TRBJ1-5	CASRYAQGTNSNQPQHF
TRBV5-1	TRBJ1-1	CASSGSDSKNTEAFF
TRBV5-1	TRBJ1-2	CASSLRAGTNYGYTF
TRBV28	TRBJ2-6	CASSLRTGAPFGANVLTF
TRBV6-1	TRBJ2-7	CASSRTDYEQYF
TRBV9	TRBJ1-3	CASSADINSGNTIYF
TRBV7-8	TRBJ2-3	CASSIFSGGATDTQYF
TRBV5-1	TRBJ2-1	CASSPAVGASNNEQFF